This TCR beta chain was observed in a study of blood T cell repertoires in COVID-19. Overall study context: Both acute and convalescent COVID-19 samples were obtained from the United States, Italy and Spain. Sources were T cells, B-cell-depleted T cells, or PBMCs; the material itself was cDNA or gDNA.

The length of the CDR3 is 16 residues. Unmatched junction bases numbered 7, after V lost 4 bases and J lost 4 bases. Germline V gene lookup returns CDR1 SGHNT and CDR2 YYREEE (reference sequence). Using immunoSEQ multiplex PCR, the repertoire was profiled, and TCRdb retains in-frame clones only, with some absent. The table has some 290,000 clones, approximately 87% seen once. Sequenced material: peripheral blood. The sequence was obtained from a woman in her twenties or thirties with COVID-19, enrolled during active disease. The J gene is TRBJ2-3, the V gene TRBV5-4; 12 positions agree with TRBD2. The CDR3 DNA reads as TGTGCCAGCAGCCTACAGACTAGCGGGAGTGCAGATACGCAGTATTTT. It is translated as CASSLQTSGSADTQYF.